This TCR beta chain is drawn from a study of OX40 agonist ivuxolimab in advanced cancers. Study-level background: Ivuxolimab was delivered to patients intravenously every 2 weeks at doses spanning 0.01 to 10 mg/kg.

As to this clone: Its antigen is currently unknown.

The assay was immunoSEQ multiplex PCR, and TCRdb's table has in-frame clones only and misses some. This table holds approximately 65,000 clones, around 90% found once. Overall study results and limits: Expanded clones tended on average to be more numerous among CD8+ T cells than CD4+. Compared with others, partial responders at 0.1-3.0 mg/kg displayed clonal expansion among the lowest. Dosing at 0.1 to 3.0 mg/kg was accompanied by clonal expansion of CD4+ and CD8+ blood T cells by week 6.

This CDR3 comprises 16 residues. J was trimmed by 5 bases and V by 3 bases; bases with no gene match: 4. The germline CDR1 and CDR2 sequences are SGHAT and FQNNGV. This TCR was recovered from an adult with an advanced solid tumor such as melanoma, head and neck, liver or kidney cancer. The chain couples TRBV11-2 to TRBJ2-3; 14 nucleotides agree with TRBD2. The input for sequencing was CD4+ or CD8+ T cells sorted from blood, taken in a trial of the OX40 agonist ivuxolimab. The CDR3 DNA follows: TGTGCCAGCAGCTTGACTAGCGGGGGGGCTCGAGATACGCAGTATTTT. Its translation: CASSLTSGGARDTQYF.